Here is one T cell receptor (beta chain) with its context. This sample was taken from a study of human T cells and chemical hapten exposure. From germline, CDR1 is MDHEN and CDR2 SYDVKM. The CDR3 is made up of 13 amino acids. V was pared by 9 bases and J by 2 bases, with 14 bases between. The sample's time point: patch test 1, 2 weeks after DPC sensitization. Documented treatment: therapeutic diphenylcyclopropenone sensitization with weekly scalp DPC. Ahead of each patch test application, blood was drawn. Non-pregnant alopecia patients aged 18 to 70, suitable for DPC therapy. As the library was built, unique molecular identifiers were attached to individual cDNA molecules. One entry per CDR3 protein results from TCRdb running MiXCR on the RACE reads. Counted here are around 300,000 distinct CDR3 sequences, roughly 6.9% occurring once; the ten biggest clones make up about 8%.

This sequence was found in a woman under 30 with alopecia areata. Some clones in this sample may be carry-over from other donors' samples. The chain combines TRBV28 with TRBJ2-7; D unresolved. The sequencing here drew on whole blood, taken in connection with sensitization to the hapten diphenylcyclopropenone (DPC). This CDR3 is CASISTDTYEQYF. The CDR3, as DNA: TGTGCCAGTATTTCGACGGATACCTACGAGCAGTACTTC.